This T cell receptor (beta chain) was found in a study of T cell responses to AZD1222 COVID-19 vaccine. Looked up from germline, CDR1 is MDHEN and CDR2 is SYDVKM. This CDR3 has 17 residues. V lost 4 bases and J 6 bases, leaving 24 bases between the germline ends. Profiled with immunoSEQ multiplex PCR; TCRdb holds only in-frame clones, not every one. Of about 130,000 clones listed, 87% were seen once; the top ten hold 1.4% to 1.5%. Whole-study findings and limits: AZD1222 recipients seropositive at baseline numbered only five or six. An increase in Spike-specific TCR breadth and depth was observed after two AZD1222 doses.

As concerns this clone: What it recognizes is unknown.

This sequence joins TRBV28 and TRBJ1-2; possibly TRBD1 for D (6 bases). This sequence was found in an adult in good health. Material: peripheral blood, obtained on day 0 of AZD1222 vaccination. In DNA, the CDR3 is TGTGCCAGCAGTTCCATGGGCGTTATGGACAGCCCGAATGGCTACACCTTC. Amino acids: CASSSMGVMDSPNGYTF.